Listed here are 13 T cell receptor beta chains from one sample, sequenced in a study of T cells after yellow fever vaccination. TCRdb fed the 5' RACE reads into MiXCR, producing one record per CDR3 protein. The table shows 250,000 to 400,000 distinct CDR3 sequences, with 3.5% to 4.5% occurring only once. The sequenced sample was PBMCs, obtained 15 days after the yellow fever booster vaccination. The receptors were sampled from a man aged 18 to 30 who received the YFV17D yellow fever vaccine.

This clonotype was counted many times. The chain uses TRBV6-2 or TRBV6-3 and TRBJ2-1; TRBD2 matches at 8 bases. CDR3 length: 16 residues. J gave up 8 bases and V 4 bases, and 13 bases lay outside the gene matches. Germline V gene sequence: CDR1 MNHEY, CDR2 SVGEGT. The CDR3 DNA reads TGTGCCAGCAGTTTTCCCACGGGGGGGCTGATCGATGAGCAGTTCTTC. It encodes CASSFPTGGLIDEQFF.

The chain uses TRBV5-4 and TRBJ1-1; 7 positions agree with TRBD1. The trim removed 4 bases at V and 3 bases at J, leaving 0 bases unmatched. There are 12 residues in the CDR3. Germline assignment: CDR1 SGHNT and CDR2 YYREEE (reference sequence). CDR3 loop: CASSTGDTEAFF. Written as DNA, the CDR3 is TGTGCCAGCAGCACAGGGGACACTGAAGCTTTCTTT.

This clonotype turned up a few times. The CDR3 loop is CSARVGTGLNEQFF. DNA for the CDR3: TGCAGTGCTAGAGTTGGGACAGGCCTGAATGAGCAGTTCTTC. The V gene is TRBV20-1, the J gene TRBJ2-1; 8 bases map to TRBD1. V trimming: 1 base; J trimming: 7 bases; junction bases outside the gene matches: 6. Germline loops: CDR1 DFQATT, CDR2 SNEGSKA (reference sequence). The CDR3 contains 14 residues.

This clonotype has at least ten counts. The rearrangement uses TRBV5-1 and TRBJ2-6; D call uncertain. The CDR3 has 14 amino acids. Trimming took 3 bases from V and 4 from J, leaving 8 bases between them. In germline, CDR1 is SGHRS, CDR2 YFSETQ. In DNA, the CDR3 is TGCGCCAGCAGCTGGTACAGCGGGGCCAACGTCCTGACTTTC. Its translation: CASSWYSGANVLTF.

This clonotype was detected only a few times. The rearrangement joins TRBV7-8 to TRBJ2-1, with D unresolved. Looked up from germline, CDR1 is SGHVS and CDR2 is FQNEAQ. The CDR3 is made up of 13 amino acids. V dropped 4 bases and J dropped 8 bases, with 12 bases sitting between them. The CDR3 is CASSSPLSHEQFF. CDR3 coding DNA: TGTGCCAGCAGCTCGCCATTAAGTCATGAGCAGTTCTTC.

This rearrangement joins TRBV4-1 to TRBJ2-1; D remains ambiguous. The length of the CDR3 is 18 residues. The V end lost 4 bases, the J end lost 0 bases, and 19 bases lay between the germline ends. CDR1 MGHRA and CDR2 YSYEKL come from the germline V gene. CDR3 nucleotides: TGCGCCAGCAGCCTCACTTCGGGCAGGCCCCACTCCTACAATGAGCAGTTCTTC. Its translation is CASSLTSGRPHSYNEQFF.

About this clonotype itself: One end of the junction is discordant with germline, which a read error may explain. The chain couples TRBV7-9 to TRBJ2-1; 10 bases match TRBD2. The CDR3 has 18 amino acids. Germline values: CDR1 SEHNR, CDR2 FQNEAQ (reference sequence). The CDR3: CASSLTILSGGAVDEPFF. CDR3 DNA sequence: TGTGCCAGCAGCCTAACGATCCTAAGCGGGGGGGCTGTAGATGAGCCGTTCTTC.

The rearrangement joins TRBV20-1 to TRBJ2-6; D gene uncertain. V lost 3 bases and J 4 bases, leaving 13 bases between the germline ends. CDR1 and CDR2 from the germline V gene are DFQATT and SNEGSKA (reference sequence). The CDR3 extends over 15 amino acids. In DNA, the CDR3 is TGCAGTGCTAGGAATTTCCGTTCCGGGGCCAACGTCCTGACTTTC. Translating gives CSARNFRSGANVLTF.

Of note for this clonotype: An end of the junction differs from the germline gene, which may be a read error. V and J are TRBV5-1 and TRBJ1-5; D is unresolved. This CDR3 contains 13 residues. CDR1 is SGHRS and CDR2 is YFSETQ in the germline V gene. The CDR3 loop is CASSLEPGQPKHF. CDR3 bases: TGCGCCAGCAGCTTGGAACCGGGTCAGCCCAAGCATTTT. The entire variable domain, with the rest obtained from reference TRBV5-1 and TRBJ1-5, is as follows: KAGVTQTPRYLIKTRGQQVTLSCSPISGHRSVSWYQQTPGQGLQFLFEYFSETQRNKGNFPGRFSGRQFSNSRSEMNVSTLELGDSALYLCASSLEPGQPKHFGDGTRLSIL.

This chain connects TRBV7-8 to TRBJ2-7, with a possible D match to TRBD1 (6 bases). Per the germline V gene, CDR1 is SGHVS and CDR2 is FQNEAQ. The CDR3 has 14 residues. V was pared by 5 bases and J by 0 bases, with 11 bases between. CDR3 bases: TGTGCCAGCAGCATCAGGGGCCGCTCCTACGAGCAGTACGTC. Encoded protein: CASSIRGRSYEQYV.

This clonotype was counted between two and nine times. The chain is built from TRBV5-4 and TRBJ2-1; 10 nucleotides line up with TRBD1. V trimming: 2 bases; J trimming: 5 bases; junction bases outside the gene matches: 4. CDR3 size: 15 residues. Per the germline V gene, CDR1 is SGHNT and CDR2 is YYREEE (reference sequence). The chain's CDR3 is CASSFRGTGDNEQFF. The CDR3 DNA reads TGTGCCAGCAGCTTTCGCGGGACAGGGGACAATGAGCAGTTCTTC.

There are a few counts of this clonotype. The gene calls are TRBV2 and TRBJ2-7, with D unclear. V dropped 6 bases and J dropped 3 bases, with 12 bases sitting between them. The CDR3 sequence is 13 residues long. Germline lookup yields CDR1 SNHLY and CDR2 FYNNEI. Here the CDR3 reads CASSVDMRYEQYV. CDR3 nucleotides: TGTGCCAGCAGCGTAGACATGCGCTACGAGCAGTACGTC.

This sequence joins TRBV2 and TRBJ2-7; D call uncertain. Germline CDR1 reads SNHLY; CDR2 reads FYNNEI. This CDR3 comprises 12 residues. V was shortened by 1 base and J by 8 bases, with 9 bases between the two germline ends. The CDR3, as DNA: TGTGCCAGCAGTGAAGGTCTAGTTCAGCAGTACTTC. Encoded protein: CASSEGLVQQYF.